Given below is one TCR beta chain in context. What it recognizes is unknown. Measured with immunoSEQ multiplex PCR; TCRdb has only the in-frame clones, and not every one. This table holds roughly 80,000 clones, around 74% found once. This sample is part of a study of radiotherapy plus CTLA-4 blockade in lung cancer. Study summary: 15% to 20% of enrolled patients responded objectively, and around 30% had disease control. Regarding the study as a whole: Increased serum interferon-beta after radiation also reportedly predicted response strongly. Expansion in blood of tumor-derived TCR clones was seen after radiotherapy plus ipilimumab.

Receiving focal radiation plus CTLA-4 blockade with ipilimumab were patients who had chemo-refractory metastatic non-small-cell lung cancer. Germline loops: CDR1 KGHSH, CDR2 LQKENI. The CDR3 extends over 18 amino acids. V was pared by 3 bases and J by 5 bases, with 14 bases of the junction left unmatched. This rearrangement joins TRBV18 to TRBJ2-2; 8 nucleotides agree with TRBD2. The TCR comes from a human donor with non-small cell lung cancer whose response to radiotherapy plus ipilimumab could not be evaluated. Material: peripheral blood, obtained from a patient treated with radiotherapy plus ipilimumab. The CDR3 sequence: CASSPFVQGLADTGELFF. The CDR3 nucleotides are TGTGCCAGCTCACCGTTCGTCCAAGGACTAGCAGATACCGGGGAGCTGTTTTTT.